A single sample is the source of the 28 T cell receptor beta chains below, sequenced in a study of blood T cell repertoires in COVID-19 (dated by TCRdb to about 2020). The receptor library was made with the immunoSEQ multiplex PCR assay. TCRdb limited this immuneACCESS table to in-frame rearrangements with V and J called. A share of clones is missing; checked studies link under half to unresolved V genes, and the rest is unexplained. For this sample the table gives fewer than 150,000 clones, of which around 90% were detected only once. The top ten constitute approximately 10% of the sample. The sequenced sample was peripheral blood. These receptors were obtained from an elderly woman with acute or convalescent COVID-19.

DNA of the CDR3: TGTGCCAGCAGCAGGGTAGGGGTATCTAACTATGGCTACACCTTC. This encodes CASSRVGVSNYGYTF. The chain combines TRBV25-1 with TRBJ1-2, with D possibly matching TRBD1 (5 bases). The germline V gene encodes CDR1 MGHDK and CDR2 SYGVNS. There are 15 residues in the CDR3. Deletions cut 6 bases from V and 0 bases from J, with 14 bases between.

The chain couples TRBV5-1 to TRBJ1-6; D is ambiguous. Germline V gene data show CDR1 as SGHRS and CDR2 as YFSETQ. This CDR3 region has 20 residues. The V end lost 0 bases, the J end lost 6 bases, and 25 bases lay between the germline ends. CDR3 sequence (DNA): TGCGCCAGCAGCTTGGATTCCCTTGCCCGCACAACGCCTCTTAATTCACCCCTCCACTTT. Amino acids: CASSLDSLARTTPLNSPLHF.

About this clone itself: The sample has other DNA sequences that encode this CDR3 too. This rearrangement joins TRBV2 to TRBJ1-1, with D tentatively TRBD1 (6 bases). CDR3 size: 14 residues. V was trimmed by 7 bases and J by 1 base, leaving 13 bases between them. The germline CDR1 and CDR2 sequences are SNHLY and FYNNEI. CDR3 coding DNA: TGTGCCAGCACCTGGGGGCAGACGAACACTGAAGCTTTCTTT. The encoded protein is CASTWGQTNTEAFF. The whole variable domain, filled in from reference TRBV2 and TRBJ1-1, reads EPEVTQTPSHQVTQMGQEVILRCVPISNHLYFYWYRQILGQKVEFLVSFYNNEISEKSEIFDDQFSVERPDGSNFTLKIRSTKLEDSAMYFCASTWGQTNTEAFFGQGTRLTVV.

The chain uses TRBV5-1 and TRBJ1-1; TRBD1 is a possible D gene (6 bases). Trimming stripped 1 base from V and 1 base from J, with 11 bases between. This CDR3 has 15 amino acids. Germline V gene data show CDR1 as SGHRS and CDR2 as YFSETQ. The CDR3 reads CASSLLTQGNTEAFF. Here the CDR3 DNA reads TGCGCCAGCAGCTTGCTTACACAGGGGAACACTGAAGCTTTCTTT.

The gene calls are TRBV3-1 (or the pseudogene TRBV3-2) and TRBJ1-6, with 7 bases fitting TRBD1. The CDR3 runs to 18 residues. Per the germline V gene, CDR1 is LGHDT and CDR2 is YNNKEL (reference sequence). After removal of 3 bases from V and 12 bases from J, the junction contained 20 bases not matched to a gene. This chain's CDR3 is CASSHTRGIRDTDVPLHF. The DNA for the CDR3 is TGTGCCAGCAGCCATACCAGGGGGATCCGGGACACCGATGTACCCCTCCACTTT.

The chain combines TRBV5-4 with TRBJ2-2; tentatively, D is TRBD2 (7 bases). V lost 4 bases to trimming and J lost 6 bases, with 19 bases between them. The CDR3 is made up of 16 amino acids. The germline V gene encodes CDR1 SGHNT and CDR2 YYREEE (reference sequence). DNA of the CDR3: TGTGCCAGCAGCATCGGTAGGGGGGGTTACGCCGGGGAGCTGTTTTTT. This translates into CASSIGRGGYAGELFF.

This clone was recorded once. The J gene is TRBJ1-1, the V gene TRBV30; perhaps TRBD1 as D (5 bases). The V end lost 5 bases, the J end lost 1 base, and 11 bases lay between the germline ends. Germline CDR1 is GTSNPN and CDR2 is SVGIG (reference sequence). The CDR3 consists of 13 residues. The CDR3 bases are TGTGCCTGGGTAACTACAGGGAACACTGAAGCTTTCTTT. This gives the protein CAWVTTGNTEAFF.

The V and J genes are TRBV5-5 and TRBJ2-3; 10 bases are a match to TRBD2. The CDR3 extends over 15 amino acids. Per germline, CDR1 SGHKS and CDR2 YYEKEE (reference sequence). V dropped 4 bases and J dropped 0; count of bases not matched to a gene: 2. CDR3 amino acids: CASSLGLASTDTQYF. DNA for the CDR3: TGTGCCAGCAGCCTGGGACTAGCGAGCACAGATACGCAGTATTTT. Filled out from reference TRBV5-5 and TRBJ2-3, the complete variable domain reads DAGVTQSPTHLIKTRGQQVTLRCSPISGHKSVSWYQQVLGQGPQFIFQYYEKEERGRGNFPDRFSARQFPNYSSELNVNALLLGDSALYLCASSLGLASTDTQYFGPGTRLTVL.

The V and J genes are TRBV19 and TRBJ1-2, with D tentatively TRBD1 (5 bases). This CDR3 comprises 16 residues. Germline values: CDR1 LNHDA, CDR2 SQIVND (reference sequence). V was trimmed by 3 bases and J by 0 bases, leaving 14 bases between them. The CDR3 coding sequence is TGTGCCAGTAGTATCGGGACGGGAGGGGCTAACTATGGCTACACCTTC. Amino acids: CASSIGTGGANYGYTF.

The rearrangement joins TRBV5-1 to TRBJ2-1, with 7 bases aligning to TRBD2. The germline V gene encodes CDR1 SGHRS and CDR2 YFSETQ. The J segment lost 7 bases and the V segment lost 4 bases, leaving 5 bases of the junction unmatched. The CDR3 has 13 amino acids. Here the CDR3 DNA reads TGCGCCAGCAGCCGGACGGGGGGAAATGAGCAGTTCTTC. Translation gives CASSRTGGNEQFF.

The rearrangement joins TRBV20-1 to TRBJ2-7, with no clear D. The CDR3 contains 10 residues. Germline V gene data show CDR1 as DFQATT and CDR2 as SNEGSKA (reference sequence). V was cut by 0 bases and J by 6 bases, with 3 bases left in between. DNA for the CDR3: TGCAGTGCTAGAGAACTCGAGCAGTACTTC. Its translation: CSARELEQYF.

This clone has just one count. The chain joins TRBV11-2 to TRBJ2-2; maybe TRBD1 (6 bases). Germline V CDR1 and CDR2: SGHAT, FQNNGV. V lost 5 bases, J lost 0 bases, and 13 bases lay in between. The CDR3 has 16 residues. The CDR3 region has the DNA TGTGCCAGCAGCGTACAGGGTATTCCGAACACCGGGGAGCTGTTTTTT. Encoded protein: CASSVQGIPNTGELFF.

This CDR3 is CASSPRMGQSSGNTIYF. The CDR3 nucleotides read TGTGCCAGCAGCCCCCGGATGGGACAGAGCTCTGGAAACACCATATATTTT. This chain links TRBV27 with TRBJ1-3; 7 bases agree with TRBD1. V was clipped by 6 bases and J by 0 bases; unmatched bases: 11. Germline CDR1 and CDR2: MNHEY and SMNVEV (reference sequence). The CDR3 is 17 residues long.

The rearrangement joins TRBV12-5 to TRBJ2-1; possible D gene TRBD1, 6 bases. V shed 6 bases and J shed 9 bases, with 15 bases lying between them. Germline CDR1 LGHNT, CDR2 FRNRAP. The CDR3 length is 13 residues. CDR3 region: CASGSTGLAEQFF. CDR3 sequence (DNA): TGTGCTAGTGGATCGACAGGTTTAGCTGAGCAGTTCTTC. Based on the CDR3 plus reference TRBV12-5 and TRBJ2-1, the full variable domain is DARVTQTPRHKVTEMGQEVTMRCQPILGHNTVFWYRQTMMQGLELLAYFRNRAPLDDSGMPKDRFSAEMPDATLATLKIQPSEPRDSAVYFCASGSTGLAEQFFGPGTRLTVL.

The chain joins TRBV6-1 to TRBJ1-2; D remains unclear. CDR1 MNHNS and CDR2 SASEGT come from the germline V gene. Trimming pared 2 bases from V and 5 bases from J, leaving 6 bases between. This CDR3 spans 12 amino acids. The CDR3: CASSENGYGYTF. The CDR3 bases are TGTGCCAGCAGTGAAAACGGGTATGGCTACACCTTC.

This clone was detected once. A read error may produce the germline difference seen at one junction end. V is TRBV5-1 and J is TRBJ2-4; 14 nucleotides line up with TRBD2. Per the germline V gene, CDR1 is SGHRS and CDR2 is YFSETQ. The CDR3 length is 15 residues. This CDR3 is CASSLDPGTSGSGDF. In DNA, the CDR3 is TGCGCCAGCAGCTTGGACCCCGGGACTAGCGGGAGCGGGGACTTC.

The chain combines TRBV29-1 with TRBJ2-7, with D maybe TRBD2 (5 bases). The CDR3 spans 13 residues. CDR1 and CDR2 from the germline V gene are SQVTM and ANQGSEA. Trimming left V 3 bases short and J 6 bases short, with 15 bases between. This chain's CDR3 is CSVEGPRDGEQYF. In nucleotides, the CDR3 is TGCAGCGTTGAGGGCCCCCGGGATGGCGAGCAGTACTTC.

The chain couples TRBV5-6 to TRBJ2-3, with 12 nucleotides matching TRBD2. Germline loops: CDR1 SGHDT, CDR2 YYEEEE. The V and J ends lost 4 bases and 3 bases, in that order; junction bases with no gene match: 3. The CDR3 extends over 15 amino acids. The CDR3, as DNA: TGTGCCAGCAGCGTGCTAGCGGGGGGGACAGATACGCAGTATTTT. Translated: CASSVLAGGTDTQYF. The whole variable domain, remainder taken from reference TRBV5-6 and TRBJ2-3, is DAGVTQSPTHLIKTRGQQVTLRCSPKSGHDTVSWYQQALGQGPQFIFQYYEEEERQRGNFPDRFSGHQFPNYSSELNVNALLLGDSALYLCASSVLAGGTDTQYFGPGTRLTVL.

V and J are TRBV28 and TRBJ1-6, with 7 nucleotides matching TRBD1. This CDR3 comprises 11 residues. Germline assignment: CDR1 MDHEN and CDR2 SYDVKM. Trimming removed 3 bases from V and 16 bases from J; junction bases left unmatched: 3. The chain's CDR3 is CASSLNRGLHF. In DNA, the CDR3 is TGTGCCAGCAGTTTGAACAGGGGTCTCCACTTT.

This chain uses TRBV6-5 with TRBJ1-3; possible D gene TRBD1, 6 bases. V was pared by 6 bases and J by 0 bases, with 6 bases between. The CDR3 contains 13 residues. Per germline, CDR1 MNHEY and CDR2 SVGAGI. DNA of the CDR3: TGTGCCAGCAGACAGGGCTCTGGAAACACCATATATTTT. It is translated as CASRQGSGNTIYF.

J is TRBJ1-2 and V is TRBV19; a weak D match, TRBD1 (5 bases). This CDR3 contains 13 residues. Trimming removed 6 bases from V and 4 bases from J, with 12 bases in between. Germline values: CDR1 LNHDA, CDR2 SQIVND (reference sequence). CDR3 in amino acids: CASSPGVSYGYTF. The CDR3 DNA reads as TGTGCCAGTAGCCCGGGGGTGAGCTATGGCTACACCTTC.

The chain couples TRBV27 to TRBJ1-1, with D perhaps matching TRBD1 (5 bases). Germline loops: CDR1 MNHEY, CDR2 SMNVEV (reference sequence). Deletions cut 5 bases from V and 4 bases from J, with 20 bases between. This CDR3 comprises 16 residues. The CDR3 sequence: CASSPLRVRSGTEAFF. The CDR3 nucleotides read TGTGCCAGCAGTCCCCTCAGGGTCCGTAGCGGCACTGAAGCTTTCTTT.

This chain links TRBV6-5 with TRBJ2-3, with 9 bases fitting TRBD1. After removal of 7 bases from V and 6 bases from J, the junction contained 8 bases not matched to a gene. The CDR3 is 14 amino acids. Germline lookup yields CDR1 MNHEY and CDR2 SVGAGI. DNA of the CDR3: TGTGCCAGCACCCGGGACAGGGCATGGGATACGCAGTATTTT. It codes for CASTRDRAWDTQYF.

This chain connects TRBV11-2 to TRBJ1-6; D remains ambiguous. The length of the CDR3 is 13 residues. In germline, CDR1 is SGHAT, CDR2 FQNNGV. V lost 1 base, J lost 7 bases, and 5 bases lay in between. The CDR3 region has the DNA TGTGCCAGCAGCTTAGCGGAGAATTCACCCCTCCACTTT. This sequence encodes CASSLAENSPLHF.

The chain is built from TRBV11-2 and TRBJ2-3, with 13 nucleotides matching TRBD2. Per the germline V gene, CDR1 is SGHAT and CDR2 is FQNNGV. The V gene end was trimmed by 3 bases and the J gene end by 4 bases; junction bases not matched to a gene: 10. This CDR3 spans 18 amino acids. CDR3 protein: CASSLGLAGPRGPDTQYF. DNA of the CDR3: TGTGCCAGCAGCTTGGGACTAGCGGGGCCCAGGGGCCCAGATACGCAGTATTTT.

This clone was seen just once. This sequence joins TRBV5-1 and TRBJ2-1, with 9 nucleotides matching TRBD1. Trimming at V came to 1 base and at J to 8 bases, leaving 7 bases not matched to a gene. Per the germline V gene, CDR1 is SGHRS and CDR2 is YFSETQ. The CDR3 spans 15 residues. For the CDR3, the DNA is TGCGCCAGCAGCTTGCTGGGACAGGGAGTCGATGAGCAGTTCTTC. This gives the protein CASSLLGQGVDEQFF.

The chain links TRBV3-1 (or the pseudogene TRBV3-2) to TRBJ1-3; D possibly corresponds to TRBD1 (6 bases). The V end lost 10 bases, the J end lost 0 bases, and 13 bases lay between the germline ends. Germline V lookup: CDR1 LGHDT, CDR2 YNNKEL (reference sequence). This CDR3 contains 14 residues. CDR3 sequence: CATGQKSSGNTIYF. The CDR3 nucleotides read TGTGCCACCGGACAGAAGAGCTCTGGAAACACCATATATTTT.

The V and J genes are TRBV5-6 and TRBJ1-2; TRBD1 matches at 9 bases. Germline V gives CDR1 SGHDT, CDR2 YYEEEE. CDR3 size: 14 residues. V shed 0 bases and J 5 bases; nucleotides not matched to a gene: 2. DNA for the CDR3: TGTGCCAGCAGCTTGGCGGGGACAGGGTATGGCTACACCTTC. Encoded protein: CASSLAGTGYGYTF.